The 17 T cell receptor beta chains in this list originate from one sample, sequenced in a study of Ad26.COV2.S vaccination and SARS-CoV-2 variants. Treatment described: 15 to 20 received Ad26.COV2.S at low or high dose, single or two shots; about 5 received placebo; per-sample allocation not given. Specimen acquisition occurred on day 63 following the initial vaccine or placebo injection. The method was immunoSEQ multiplex PCR; TCRdb's version includes in-frame clones alone and lacks a portion of them. The repertoire holds 300,000 to 400,000 clones, with around 84% as singletons. The specimen comprised peripheral blood, sampled in a trial of Ad26.COV2.S vaccine versus placebo. Receptors were obtained from a person aged 18 to 59 who received the Ad26.COV2.S COVID-19 vaccine or a placebo.

CDR3: CASSQAKGYGYTF. The DNA of the CDR3 is TGTGCCAGCAGCCAAGCTAAGGGGTATGGCTACACCTTC. The chain couples TRBV7-2 to TRBJ1-2, with a tentative D call TRBD1 (5 bases). Trimming stripped 5 bases from V and 5 bases from J, with 12 bases between. Germline loops: CDR1 SGHTA, CDR2 FQGNSA. The CDR3 spans 13 residues. Full variable domain (rest looked up from reference TRBV7-2 and TRBJ1-2): GAGVSQSPSNKVTEKGKDVELRCDPISGHTALYWYRQSLGQGLEFLIYFQGNSAPDKSGLPSDRFSAERTGGSVSTLTIQRTQQEDSAVYLCASSQAKGYGYTFGSGTRLTVV.

This clone occurred a few times. The rearrangement links TRBV6-2 or TRBV6-3 to TRBJ2-7; 8 bases map to TRBD1. The CDR3 is made up of 14 amino acids. V lost 4 bases, J lost 3 bases, and 5 bases stayed unmatched. Per the germline V gene, CDR1 is MNHEY and CDR2 is SVGEGT. The DNA of the CDR3 is TGTGCCAGCAGTTTCGTAGGACAGGGCTACGAGCAGTACTTC. This sequence encodes CASSFVGQGYEQYF.

This chain connects TRBV7-9 to TRBJ1-3; D unclear. V lost 6 bases, J lost 1 base, and 10 bases lay in between. The germline CDR1 and CDR2 sequences are SEHNR and FQNEAQ (reference sequence). This CDR3 has 14 residues. CDR3 coding DNA: TGTGCCAGCAGTTTCGACCCTTCTGGAAACACCATATATTTT. It is translated as CASSFDPSGNTIYF.

This clone was detected only a few times. The junction differs from germline at one of its ends, possibly a read error. V gene TRBV20-1 combines with J gene TRBJ1-2; D not certain. The germline CDR1 and CDR2 sequences are DFQATT and SNEGSKA (reference sequence). This CDR3 has 10 amino acids. The chain's CDR3 is CSARAPGTLF. CDR3 bases: TGCAGTGCTAGAGCCCCGGGCACGCTCTTC.

A word on this clone: The sample carries other DNA sequences with the same CDR3. The chain recombines TRBV6-5 with TRBJ1-2, with a possible D match to TRBD1 (5 bases). This CDR3 spans 14 amino acids. Trimming pared 2 bases from V and 5 bases from J, leaving 12 bases between. Germline-derived CDR1 and CDR2 are MNHEY and SVGAGI. DNA for the CDR3: TGTGCCAGCAGTTACGGCCAGGGCCTTTATGGCTACACCTTC. This gives the protein CASSYGQGLYGYTF.

V is TRBV7-2 and J is TRBJ2-3; TRBD2 matches 10 bases. V gave up 5 bases and J gave up 5 bases; unmatched junction bases: 13. The CDR3 contains 17 residues. CDR1 is SGHTA, CDR2 FQGNSA, per germline. CDR3 nucleotide sequence: TGTGCCAGCAGCCAATACAAAATTAGGACTAGCGGAGATACGCAGTATTTT. The encoded protein is CASSQYKIRTSGDTQYF.

V gene TRBV20-1 combines with J gene TRBJ2-3; D uncertain. Between the trimmed V and J ends, which lost 1 base and 5 bases, there was a span of 4 bases. This CDR3 has 11 amino acids. Germline CDR1 and CDR2: DFQATT and SNEGSKA (reference sequence). The CDR3 DNA sequence: TGCAGTGCTAGAGTGGGAGATACGCAGTATTTT. Translating gives CSARVGDTQYF.

V usage is TRBV10-1 and J usage is TRBJ1-3, with D tentatively TRBD1 (5 bases). V lost 1 base and J 4 bases, leaving 11 bases between the germline ends. This CDR3 is 15 amino acids long. CDR1 WNHNN and CDR2 SYGVQD come from the germline V gene (reference sequence). CDR3 amino acids: CASSECGGAGNTIYF. CDR3 nucleotide sequence: TGCGCCAGCAGTGAGTGTGGGGGTGCAGGAAACACCATATATTTT.

This clone showed up just once. This chain uses TRBV10-3 with TRBJ2-1, with 8 nucleotides matching TRBD1. The V gene end was trimmed by 4 bases and the J gene end by 10 bases; junction bases not matched to a gene: 6. Germline V CDR1 and CDR2: ENHRY, SYGVKD. The CDR3 runs 13 residues. CDR3 bases: TGTGCCATCAGTGTAGACAGACAGGGGGAGCAGTTCTTC. Translation: CAISVDRQGEQFF.

This clone was picked up one time. The chain carries TRBV9 and TRBJ2-3; D is unclear. The CDR3 sequence is 15 residues long. Trimming stripped 0 bases from V and 0 bases from J, with 8 bases between. The germline CDR1 and CDR2 sequences are SGDLS and YYNGEE. The CDR3 reads CASSVGPLSTDTQYF. DNA for the CDR3: TGTGCCAGCAGCGTAGGCCCCCTTAGCACAGATACGCAGTATTTT.

This chain uses TRBV7-2 with TRBJ1-2; possibly TRBD1 for D (6 bases). This CDR3 region has 14 residues. Germline CDR1 and CDR2: SGHTA and FQGNSA. With 4 bases removed from V and 3 bases from J, the gap between germline ends came to 12 bases. The CDR3 spells CASSSGASYYGYTF. CDR3 DNA: TGTGCCAGCAGCTCGGGGGCGAGCTACTATGGCTACACCTTC.

The chain links TRBV4-1 to TRBJ1-5; D remains unclear. The length of the CDR3 is 16 residues. V was trimmed by 1 base and J by 2 bases, leaving 12 bases between them. Germline CDR1 and CDR2: MGHRA and YSYEKL. CDR3 in DNA: TGCGCCAGCAGCCAAGGTCGGGCGTATGGCAATCAGCCCCAGCATTTT. Amino acids: CASSQGRAYGNQPQHF.

This chain uses TRBV19 with TRBJ1-1; D gene unclear. Germline V lookup: CDR1 LNHDA, CDR2 SQIVND (reference sequence). V lost 5 bases to trimming and J lost 1 base, with 14 bases between them. The CDR3 contains 15 residues. CDR3 loop: CASSSPGGWNTEAFF. CDR3 in DNA: TGTGCCAGTAGTTCCCCGGGAGGGTGGAACACTGAAGCTTTCTTT.

The rearrangement joins TRBV19 to TRBJ2-5; D tentatively reads TRBD1 or TRBD2 (6 bases each). This CDR3 is 12 amino acids long. Germline V gives CDR1 LNHDA, CDR2 SQIVND (reference sequence). The V end was cut by 4 bases, the J end by 4 bases, with 7 bases between. CDR3 DNA sequence: TGTGCCAGTAGTACGGGGGCAGAGACCCAGTACTTC. Its translation: CASSTGAETQYF.

The chain recombines TRBV5-6 with TRBJ1-4; TRBD1 matches 9 bases. There are 15 residues in the CDR3. CDR1 and CDR2 from the germline V gene are SGHDT and YYEEEE. After removal of 2 bases from V and 6 bases from J, the junction contained 5 bases not matched to a gene. CDR3 in DNA: TGTGCCAGCAGCTTACTGGGACAGGGTTATGAAAAACTGTTTTTT. This encodes CASSLLGQGYEKLFF. The variable domain in full, with the rest retrieved from reference TRBV5-6 and TRBJ1-4, is DAGVTQSPTHLIKTRGQQVTLRCSPKSGHDTVSWYQQALGQGPQFIFQYYEEEERQRGNFPDRFSGHQFPNYSSELNVNALLLGDSALYLCASSLLGQGYEKLFFGSGTQLSVL.

The V gene is TRBV25-1, the J gene TRBJ2-3, with TRBD2 as a possible D gene (6 bases). Trimming cost V 1 base and J 0 bases, with 8 bases left between them. This CDR3 region has 15 residues. The germline V gene has CDR1 MGHDK and CDR2 SYGVNS. Here the CDR3 reads CASSELGGSTDTQYF. DNA for the CDR3: TGTGCCAGCAGTGAATTGGGGGGTAGCACAGATACGCAGTATTTT.

The chain has TRBV19 and TRBJ1-3; TRBD1 matches 7 bases. This CDR3 region has 15 residues. From germline, CDR1 is LNHDA and CDR2 SQIVND (reference sequence). V lost 3 bases, J lost 0 bases, and 2 bases stayed unmatched. CDR3 sequence: CASSMGQTSGNTIYF. The CDR3 region has the DNA TGTGCCAGTAGTATGGGACAGACCTCTGGAAACACCATATATTTT. The whole variable domain, filled in from reference TRBV19 and TRBJ1-3, reads DGGITQSPKYLFRKEGQNVTLSCEQNLNHDAMYWYRQDPGQGLRLIYYSQIVNDFQKGDIAEGYSVSREKKESFPLTVTSAQKNPTAFYLCASSMGQTSGNTIYFGEGSWLTVV.